The clone carrying this TCR beta chain has just a few counts. The data were taken from a study of blood T cell repertoires in COVID-19. Looking at the study overall: Donors in the United States, Italy and Spain gave samples during acute or convalescent COVID-19.

Only in-frame clones appear in the TCRdb table, and some are missing; sequencing was by immunoSEQ multiplex PCR. The sample contains about 100,000 clones, 70% to 90% of which appear only once. Material for sequencing was peripheral blood. This sequence originates from a man older than 75 with acute or convalescent COVID-19.

The CDR3: CAISSNEKLFF. The CDR3 DNA follows: TGTGCCATCAGCTCTAATGAAAAACTGTTTTTT. The chain has TRBV10-3 and TRBJ1-4; D unresolved. V lost 6 bases and J 3 bases, leaving 2 bases between the germline ends. The CDR3 has 11 amino acids. Per the germline V gene, CDR1 is ENHRY and CDR2 is SYGVKD.